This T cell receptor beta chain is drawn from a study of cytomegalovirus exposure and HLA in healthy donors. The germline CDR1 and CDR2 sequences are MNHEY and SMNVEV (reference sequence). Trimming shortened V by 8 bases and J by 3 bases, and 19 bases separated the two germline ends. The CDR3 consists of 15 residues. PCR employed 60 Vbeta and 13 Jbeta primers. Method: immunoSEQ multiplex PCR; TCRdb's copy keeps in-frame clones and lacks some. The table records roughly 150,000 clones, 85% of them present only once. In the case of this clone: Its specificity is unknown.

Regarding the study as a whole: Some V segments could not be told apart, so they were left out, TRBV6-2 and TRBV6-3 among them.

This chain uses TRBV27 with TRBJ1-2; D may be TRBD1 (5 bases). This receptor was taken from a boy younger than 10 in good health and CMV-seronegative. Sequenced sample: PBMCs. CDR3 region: CASRGGDSIYYGYTF. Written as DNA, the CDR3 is TGTGCCAGCCGGGGGGGGGACTCTATTTACTATGGCTACACCTTC.